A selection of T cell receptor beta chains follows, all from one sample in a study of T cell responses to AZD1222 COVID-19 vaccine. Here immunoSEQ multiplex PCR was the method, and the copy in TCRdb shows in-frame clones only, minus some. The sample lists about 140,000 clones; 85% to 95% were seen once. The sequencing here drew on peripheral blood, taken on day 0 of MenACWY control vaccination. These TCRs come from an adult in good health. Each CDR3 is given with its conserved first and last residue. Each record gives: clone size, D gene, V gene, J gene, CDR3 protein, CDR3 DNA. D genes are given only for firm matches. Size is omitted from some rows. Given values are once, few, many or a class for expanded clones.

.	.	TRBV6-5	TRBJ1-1	CASRTRDGPKGEAFF	TGTGCCAGCAGGACAAGGGACGGGCCCAAGGGTGAAGCTTTCTTT
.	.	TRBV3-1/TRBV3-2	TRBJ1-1	CASSQGPIDPEAFF	TGTGCCAGCAGCCAAGGCCCTATTGACCCTGAAGCTTTCTTT
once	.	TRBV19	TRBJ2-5	CASSIDVGYQETQYF	TGTGCCAGTAGTATAGATGTGGGGTACCAAGAGACCCAGTACTTC
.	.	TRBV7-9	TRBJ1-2	CASSLAGGGNYGYTF	TGTGCCAGCAGCTTAGCGGGCGGAGGAAACTATGGCTACACCTTC
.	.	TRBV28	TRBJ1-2	CASSLTGDNYGYTF	TGTGCCAGCAGTTTAACAGGAGATAACTATGGCTACACCTTC
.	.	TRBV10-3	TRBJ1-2	CAISVGGGGYGYTF	TGTGCCATCAGTGTGGGGGGAGGAGGCTATGGCTACACCTTC
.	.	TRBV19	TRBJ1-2	CASSLTSYGYTF	TGTGCCAGTTCGTTGACTAGCTATGGCTACACCTTC
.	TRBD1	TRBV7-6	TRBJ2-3	CASSSDPRQGRTDTQYF	TGTGCCAGCAGCTCCGACCCCAGACAGGGGAGAACAGATACGCAGTATTTT
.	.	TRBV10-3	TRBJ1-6	CATSRSGENSPLHF	TGTGCCACCTCGCGATCCGGGGAGAATTCACCCCTCCACTTT
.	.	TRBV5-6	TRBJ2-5	CASSLVTQETQYF	TGTGCCAGCAGCTTGGTCACGCAAGAGACCCAGTACTTC
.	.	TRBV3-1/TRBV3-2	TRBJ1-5	CASSPGINSNQPQHF	TGTGCCAGCAGCCCCGGGATTAATAGCAATCAGCCCCAGCATTTT
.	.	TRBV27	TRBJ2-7	CASSSLDRQYYEQYF	TGTGCCAGCAGTTCCCTTGACCGCCAGTACTACGAGCAGTACTTC
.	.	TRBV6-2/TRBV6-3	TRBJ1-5	CASSFPTGSNQPQHF	TGTGCCAGCAGTTTCCCCACCGGGAGCAATCAGCCCCAGCATTTT
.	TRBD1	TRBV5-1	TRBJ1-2	CASSFGDRVEGYTF	TGCGCCAGCAGCTTCGGCGACAGGGTAGAAGGCTACACCTTC
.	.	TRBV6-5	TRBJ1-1	CASSYSGGGNTEAFF	TGTGCCAGCAGTTACTCCGGCGGGGGGAACACTGAAGCTTTCTTT
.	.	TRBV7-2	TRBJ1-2	CASSLLGDSHYGYTF	TGTGCCAGCAGCTTATTAGGCGACAGCCACTATGGCTACACCTTC
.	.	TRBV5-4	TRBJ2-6	CASSSPPPNVLTF	TGTGCCAGCAGCTCACCCCCCCCCAACGTCCTGACTTTC
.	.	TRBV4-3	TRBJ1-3	CASSQDPGSSGNTIYF	TGCGCCAGCAGCCAAGACCCGGGGAGCTCTGGAAACACCATATATTTT
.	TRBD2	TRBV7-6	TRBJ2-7	CASSLDKRGARTYEQYF	TGTGCCAGCAGCTTAGATAAGCGGGGGGCCCGGACCTACGAGCAGTACTTC